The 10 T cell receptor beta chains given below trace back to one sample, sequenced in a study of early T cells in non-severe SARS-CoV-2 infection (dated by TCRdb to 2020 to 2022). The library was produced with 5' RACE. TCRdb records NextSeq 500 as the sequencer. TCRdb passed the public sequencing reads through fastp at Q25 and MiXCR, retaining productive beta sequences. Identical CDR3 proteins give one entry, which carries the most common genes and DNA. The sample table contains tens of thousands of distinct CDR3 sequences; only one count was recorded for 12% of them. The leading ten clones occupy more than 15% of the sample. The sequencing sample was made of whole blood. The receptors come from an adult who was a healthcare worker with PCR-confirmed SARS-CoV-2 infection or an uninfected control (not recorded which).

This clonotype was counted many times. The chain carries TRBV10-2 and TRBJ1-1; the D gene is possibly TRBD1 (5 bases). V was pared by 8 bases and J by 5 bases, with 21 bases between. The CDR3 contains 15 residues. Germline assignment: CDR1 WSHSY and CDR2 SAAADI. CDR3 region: CASGDLPSIRTEAFF. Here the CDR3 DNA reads TGCGCCAGCGGGGACCTCCCGTCCATAAGAACTGAAGCTTTCTTT.

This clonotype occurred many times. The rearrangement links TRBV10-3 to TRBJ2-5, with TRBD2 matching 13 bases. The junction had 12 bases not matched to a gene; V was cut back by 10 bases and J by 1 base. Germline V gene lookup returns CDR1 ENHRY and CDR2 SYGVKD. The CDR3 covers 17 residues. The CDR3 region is CATSRPRTSGSQETQYF. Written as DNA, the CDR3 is TGTGCCACCTCGAGGCCCCGGACTAGCGGGAGCCAAGAGACCCAGTACTTC.

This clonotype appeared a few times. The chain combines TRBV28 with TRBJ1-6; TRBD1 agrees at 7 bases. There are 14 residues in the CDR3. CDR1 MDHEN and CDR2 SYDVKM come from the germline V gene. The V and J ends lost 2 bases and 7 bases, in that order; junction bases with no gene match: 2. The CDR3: CASSLPQGNSPLHF. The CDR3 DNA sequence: TGTGCCAGCAGTTTACCACAGGGGAATTCACCCCTCCACTTT. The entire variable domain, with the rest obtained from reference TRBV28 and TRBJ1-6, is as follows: DVKVTQSSRYLVKRTGEKVFLECVQDMDHENMFWYRQDPGLGLRLIYFSYDVKMKEKGDIPEGYSVSREKKERFSLILESASTNQTSMYLCASSLPQGNSPLHFGNGTRLTVT.

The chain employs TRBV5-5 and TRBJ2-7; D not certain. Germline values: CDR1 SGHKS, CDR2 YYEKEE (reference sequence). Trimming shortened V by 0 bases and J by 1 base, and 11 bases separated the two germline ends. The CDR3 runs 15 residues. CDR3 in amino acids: CASSLEVVRSYEQYF. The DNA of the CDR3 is TGTGCCAGCAGCTTGGAAGTGGTTAGGTCCTACGAGCAGTACTTC.

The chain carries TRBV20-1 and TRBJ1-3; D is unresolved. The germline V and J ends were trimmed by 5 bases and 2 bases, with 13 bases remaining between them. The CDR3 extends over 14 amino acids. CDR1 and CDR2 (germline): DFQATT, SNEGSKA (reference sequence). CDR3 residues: CSAVLYAAGNTIYF. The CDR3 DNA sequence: TGCAGTGCTGTCCTTTACGCTGCTGGAAACACCATATATTTT.

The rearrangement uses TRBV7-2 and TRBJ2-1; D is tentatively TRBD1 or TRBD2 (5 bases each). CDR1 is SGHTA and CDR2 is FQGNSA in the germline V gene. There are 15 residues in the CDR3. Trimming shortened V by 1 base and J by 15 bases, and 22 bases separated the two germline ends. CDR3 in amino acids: CASSLGGIHRGGAFF. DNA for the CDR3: TGTGCCAGCAGCTTAGGGGGGATACATAGAGGAGGTGCGTTCTTC.

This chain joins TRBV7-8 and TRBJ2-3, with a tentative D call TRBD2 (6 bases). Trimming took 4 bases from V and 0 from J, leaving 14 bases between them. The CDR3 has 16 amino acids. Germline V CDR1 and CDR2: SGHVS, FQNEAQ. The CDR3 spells CASSSTSGLSTDTQYF. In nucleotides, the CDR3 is TGTGCCAGCAGCTCGACCAGCGGGCTGAGCACAGATACGCAGTATTTT.

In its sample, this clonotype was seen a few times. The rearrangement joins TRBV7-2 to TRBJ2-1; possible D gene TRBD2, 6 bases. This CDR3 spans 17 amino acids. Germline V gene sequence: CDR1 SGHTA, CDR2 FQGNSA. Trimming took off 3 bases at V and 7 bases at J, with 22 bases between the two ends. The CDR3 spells CASSFPFGGGGSNEQFF. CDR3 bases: TGTGCCAGCAGCTTTCCTTTCGGGGGAGGAGGATCAAATGAGCAGTTCTTC.

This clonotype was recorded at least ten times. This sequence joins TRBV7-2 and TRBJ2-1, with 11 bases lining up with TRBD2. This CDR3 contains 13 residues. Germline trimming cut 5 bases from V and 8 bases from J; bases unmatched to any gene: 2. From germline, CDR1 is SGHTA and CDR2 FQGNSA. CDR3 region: CASSALAGDEQFF. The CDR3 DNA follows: TGTGCCAGCAGCGCACTAGCGGGAGATGAGCAGTTCTTC. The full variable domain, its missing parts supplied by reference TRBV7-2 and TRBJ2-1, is GAGVSQSPSNKVTEKGKDVELRCDPISGHTALYWYRQSLGQGLEFLIYFQGNSAPDKSGLPSDRFSAERTGGSVSTLTIQRTQQEDSAVYLCASSALAGDEQFFGPGTRLTVL.

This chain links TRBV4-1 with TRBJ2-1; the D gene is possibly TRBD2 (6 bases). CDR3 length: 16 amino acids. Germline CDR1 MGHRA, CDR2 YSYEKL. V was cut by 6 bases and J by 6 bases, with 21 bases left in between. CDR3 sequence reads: CASSPYVAGTANEQFF. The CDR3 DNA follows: TGCGCCAGCAGTCCGTATGTCGCCGGGACTGCCAATGAGCAGTTCTTC.